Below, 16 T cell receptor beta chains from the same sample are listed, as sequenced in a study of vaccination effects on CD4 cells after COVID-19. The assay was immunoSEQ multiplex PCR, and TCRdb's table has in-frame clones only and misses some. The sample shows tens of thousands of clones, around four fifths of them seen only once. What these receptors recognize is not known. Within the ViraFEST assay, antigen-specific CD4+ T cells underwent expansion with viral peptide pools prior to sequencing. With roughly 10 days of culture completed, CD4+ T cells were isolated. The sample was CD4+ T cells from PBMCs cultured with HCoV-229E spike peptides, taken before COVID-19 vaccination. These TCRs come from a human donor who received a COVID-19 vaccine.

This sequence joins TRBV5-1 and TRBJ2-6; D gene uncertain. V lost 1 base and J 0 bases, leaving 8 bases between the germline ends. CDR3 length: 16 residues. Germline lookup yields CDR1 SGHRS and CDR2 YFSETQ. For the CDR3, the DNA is TGCGCCAGCAGCTTGTCGCCGTCCTCTGGGGCCAACGTCCTGACTTTC. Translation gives CASSLSPSSGANVLTF.

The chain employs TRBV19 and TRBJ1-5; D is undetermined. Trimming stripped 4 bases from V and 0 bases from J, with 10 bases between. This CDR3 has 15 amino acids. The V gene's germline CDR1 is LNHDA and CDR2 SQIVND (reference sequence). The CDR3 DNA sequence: TGTGCCAGTAGTAGCATACTATATAGCAATCAGCCCCAGCATTTT. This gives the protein CASSSILYSNQPQHF. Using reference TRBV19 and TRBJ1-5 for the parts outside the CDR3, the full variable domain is DGGITQSPKYLFRKEGQNVTLSCEQNLNHDAMYWYRQDPGQGLRLIYYSQIVNDFQKGDIAEGYSVSREKKESFPLTVTSAQKNPTAFYLCASSSILYSNQPQHFGDGTRLSIL.

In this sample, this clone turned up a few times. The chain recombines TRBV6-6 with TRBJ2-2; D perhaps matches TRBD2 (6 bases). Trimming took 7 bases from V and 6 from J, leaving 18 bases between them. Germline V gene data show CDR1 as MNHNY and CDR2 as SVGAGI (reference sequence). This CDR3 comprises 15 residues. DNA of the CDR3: TGTGCCAGCACGGAGGGACTCACAGGCCCCGGGGAGCTGTTTTTT. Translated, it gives CASTEGLTGPGELFF.

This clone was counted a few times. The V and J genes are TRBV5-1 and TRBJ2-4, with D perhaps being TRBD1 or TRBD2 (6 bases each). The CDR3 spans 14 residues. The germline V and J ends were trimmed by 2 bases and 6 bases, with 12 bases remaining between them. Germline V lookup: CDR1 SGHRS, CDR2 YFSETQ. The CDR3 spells CASSFAGEANIQYF. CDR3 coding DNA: TGCGCCAGCAGCTTCGCAGGGGAGGCAAACATTCAGTACTTC.

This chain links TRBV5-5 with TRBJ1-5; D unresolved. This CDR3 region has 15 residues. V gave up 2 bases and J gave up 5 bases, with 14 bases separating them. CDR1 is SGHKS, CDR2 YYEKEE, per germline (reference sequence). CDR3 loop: CASSFDTGTYQPQHF. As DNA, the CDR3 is TGTGCCAGCAGCTTCGACACCGGCACTTATCAGCCCCAGCATTTT. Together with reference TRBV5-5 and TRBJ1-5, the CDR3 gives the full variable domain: DAGVTQSPTHLIKTRGQQVTLRCSPISGHKSVSWYQQVLGQGPQFIFQYYEKEERGRGNFPDRFSARQFPNYSSELNVNALLLGDSALYLCASSFDTGTYQPQHFGDGTRLSIL.

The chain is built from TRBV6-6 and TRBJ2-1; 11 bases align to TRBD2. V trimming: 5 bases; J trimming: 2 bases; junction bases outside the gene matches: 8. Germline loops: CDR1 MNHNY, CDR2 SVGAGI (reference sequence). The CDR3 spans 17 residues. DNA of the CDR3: TGTGCCAGCAGTCTAACAAATAGCGGGGGGGCCTACAATGAGCAGTTCTTC. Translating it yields CASSLTNSGGAYNEQFF.

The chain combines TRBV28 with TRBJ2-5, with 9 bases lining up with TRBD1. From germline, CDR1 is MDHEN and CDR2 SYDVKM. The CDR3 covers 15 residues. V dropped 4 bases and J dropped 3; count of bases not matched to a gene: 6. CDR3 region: CASSSTGTGKETQYF. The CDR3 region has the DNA TGTGCCAGCAGTTCCACCGGGACAGGGAAAGAGACCCAGTACTTC.

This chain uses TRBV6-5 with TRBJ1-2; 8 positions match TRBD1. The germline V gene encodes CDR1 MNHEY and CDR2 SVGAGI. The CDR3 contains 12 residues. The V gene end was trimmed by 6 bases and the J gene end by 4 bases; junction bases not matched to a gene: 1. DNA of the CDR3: TGTGCCAGCAGCGACAGGGGCTATGGCTACACCTTC. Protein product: CASSDRGYGYTF.

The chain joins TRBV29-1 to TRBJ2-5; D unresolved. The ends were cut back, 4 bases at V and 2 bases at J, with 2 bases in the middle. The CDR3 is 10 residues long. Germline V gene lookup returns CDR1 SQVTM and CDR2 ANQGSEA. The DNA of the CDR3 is TGCAGCGTTGCACAAGAGACCCAGTACTTC. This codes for CSVAQETQYF. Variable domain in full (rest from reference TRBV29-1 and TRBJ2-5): SAVISQKPSRDICQRGTSLTIQCQVDSQVTMMFWYRQQPGQSLTLIATANQGSEATYESGFVIDKFPISRPNLTFSTLTVSNMSPEDSSIYLCSVAQETQYFGPGTRLLVL.

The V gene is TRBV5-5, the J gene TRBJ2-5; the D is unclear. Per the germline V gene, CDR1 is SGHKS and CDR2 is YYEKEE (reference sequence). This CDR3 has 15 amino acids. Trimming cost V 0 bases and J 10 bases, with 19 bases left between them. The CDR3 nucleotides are TGTGCCAGCAGCTTGGCGGTGGGCAGTAAGTCGGACCAGTACTTC. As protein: CASSLAVGSKSDQYF.

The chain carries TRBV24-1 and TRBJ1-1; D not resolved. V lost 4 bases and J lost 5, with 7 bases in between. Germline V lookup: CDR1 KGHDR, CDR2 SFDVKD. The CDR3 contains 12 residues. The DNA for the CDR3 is TGTGCCACCAGTGACTCCGGAACTGAAGCTTTCTTT. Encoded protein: CATSDSGTEAFF.

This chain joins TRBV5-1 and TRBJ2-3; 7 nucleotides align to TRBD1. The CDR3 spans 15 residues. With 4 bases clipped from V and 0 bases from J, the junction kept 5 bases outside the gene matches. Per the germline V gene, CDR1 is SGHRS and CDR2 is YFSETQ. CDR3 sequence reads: CASSQRTGSTDTQYF. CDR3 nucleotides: TGCGCCAGCAGCCAAAGGACAGGAAGCACAGATACGCAGTATTTT.

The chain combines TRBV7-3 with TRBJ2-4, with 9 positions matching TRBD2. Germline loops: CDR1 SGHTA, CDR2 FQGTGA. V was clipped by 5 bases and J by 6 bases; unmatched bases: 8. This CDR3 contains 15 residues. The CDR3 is CASSRGGAEGNIQYF. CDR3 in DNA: TGTGCCAGCAGCCGCGGGGGGGCGGAGGGAAACATTCAGTACTTC. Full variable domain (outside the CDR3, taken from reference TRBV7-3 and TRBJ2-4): GAGVSQTPSNKVTEKGKYVELRCDPISGHTALYWYRQSLGQGPEFLIYFQGTGAADDSGLPNDRFFAVRPEGSVSTLKIQRTERGDSAVYLCASSRGGAEGNIQYFGAGTRLSVL.

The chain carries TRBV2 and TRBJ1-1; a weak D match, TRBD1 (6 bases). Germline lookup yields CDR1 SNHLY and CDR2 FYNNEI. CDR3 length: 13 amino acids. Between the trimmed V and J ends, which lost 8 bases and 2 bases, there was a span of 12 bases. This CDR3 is CASDRDKNTEAFF. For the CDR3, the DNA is TGTGCCAGCGACCGGGACAAAAACACTGAAGCTTTCTTT.

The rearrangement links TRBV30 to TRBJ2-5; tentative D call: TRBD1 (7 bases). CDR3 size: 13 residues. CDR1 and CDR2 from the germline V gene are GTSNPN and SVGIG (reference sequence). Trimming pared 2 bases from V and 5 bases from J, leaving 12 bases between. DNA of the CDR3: TGTGCCTGGAGTAGGCCAGGGGGGGAGACCCAGTACTTC. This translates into CAWSRPGGETQYF.

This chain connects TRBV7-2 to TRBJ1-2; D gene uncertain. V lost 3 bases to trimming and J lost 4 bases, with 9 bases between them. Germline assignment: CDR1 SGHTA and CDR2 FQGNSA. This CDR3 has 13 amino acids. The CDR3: CASSFTDSYGYTF. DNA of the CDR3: TGTGCCAGCAGCTTTACAGATTCCTATGGCTACACCTTC.